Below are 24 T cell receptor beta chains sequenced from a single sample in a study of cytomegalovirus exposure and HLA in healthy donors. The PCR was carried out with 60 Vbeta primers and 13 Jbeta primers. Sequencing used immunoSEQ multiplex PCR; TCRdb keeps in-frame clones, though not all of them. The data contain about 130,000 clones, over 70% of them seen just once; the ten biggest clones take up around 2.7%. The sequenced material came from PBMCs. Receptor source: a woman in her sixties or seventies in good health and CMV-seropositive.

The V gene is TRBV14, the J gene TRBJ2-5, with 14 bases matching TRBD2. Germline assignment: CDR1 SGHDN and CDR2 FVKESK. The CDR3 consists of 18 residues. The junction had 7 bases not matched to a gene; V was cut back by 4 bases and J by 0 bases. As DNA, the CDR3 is TGTGCCAGCAGCCTTGGACTAGCGGGGGGCACATACCAAGAGACCCAGTACTTC. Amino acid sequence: CASSLGLAGGTYQETQYF.

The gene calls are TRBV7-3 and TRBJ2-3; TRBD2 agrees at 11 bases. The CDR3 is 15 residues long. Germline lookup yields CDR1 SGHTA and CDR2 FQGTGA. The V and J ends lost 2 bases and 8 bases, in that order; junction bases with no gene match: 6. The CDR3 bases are TGTGCCAGCAGCTTACGTAGCGGGGGGGCTGGTACGCAGTATTTT. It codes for CASSLRSGGAGTQYF.

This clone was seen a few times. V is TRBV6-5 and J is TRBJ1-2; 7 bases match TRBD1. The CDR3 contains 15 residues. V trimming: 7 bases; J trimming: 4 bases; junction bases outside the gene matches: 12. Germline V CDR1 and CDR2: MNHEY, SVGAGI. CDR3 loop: CASTSLEGAGYGYTF. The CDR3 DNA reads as TGTGCCAGCACCTCCCTGGAGGGGGCGGGCTATGGCTACACCTTC.

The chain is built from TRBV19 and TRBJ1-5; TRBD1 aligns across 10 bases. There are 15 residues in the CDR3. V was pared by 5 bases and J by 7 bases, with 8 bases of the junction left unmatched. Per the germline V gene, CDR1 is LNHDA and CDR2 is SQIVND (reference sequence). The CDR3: CASSGRDRGTQPQHF. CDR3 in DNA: TGTGCCAGTAGTGGTCGGGACAGGGGCACCCAGCCCCAGCATTTT. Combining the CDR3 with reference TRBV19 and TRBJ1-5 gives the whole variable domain DGGITQSPKYLFRKEGQNVTLSCEQNLNHDAMYWYRQDPGQGLRLIYYSQIVNDFQKGDIAEGYSVSREKKESFPLTVTSAQKNPTAFYLCASSGRDRGTQPQHFGDGTRLSIL.

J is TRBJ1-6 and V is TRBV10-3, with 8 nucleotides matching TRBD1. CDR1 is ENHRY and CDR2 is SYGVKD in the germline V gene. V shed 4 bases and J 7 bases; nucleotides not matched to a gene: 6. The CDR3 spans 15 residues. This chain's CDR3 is CAISVQGAENSPLHF. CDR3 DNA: TGTGCCATCAGTGTCCAGGGGGCTGAAAATTCACCCCTCCACTTT.

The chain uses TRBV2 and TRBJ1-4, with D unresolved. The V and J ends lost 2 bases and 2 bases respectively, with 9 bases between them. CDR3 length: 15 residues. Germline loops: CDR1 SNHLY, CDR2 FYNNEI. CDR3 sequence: CASSESGRTNEKLFF. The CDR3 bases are TGTGCCAGCAGTGAATCTGGGAGGACTAATGAAAAACTGTTTTTT.

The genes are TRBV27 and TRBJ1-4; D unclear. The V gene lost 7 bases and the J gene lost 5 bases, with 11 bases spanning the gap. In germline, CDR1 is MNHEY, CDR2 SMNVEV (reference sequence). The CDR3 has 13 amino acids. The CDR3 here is CASKDHGNEKLFF. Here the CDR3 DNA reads TGTGCCAGCAAAGACCACGGGAATGAAAAACTGTTTTTT.

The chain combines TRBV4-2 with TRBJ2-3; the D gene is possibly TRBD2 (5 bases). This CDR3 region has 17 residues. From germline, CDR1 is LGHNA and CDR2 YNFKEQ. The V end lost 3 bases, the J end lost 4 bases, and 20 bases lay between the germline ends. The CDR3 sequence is CASSQTLGQGRADTQYF. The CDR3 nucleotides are TGTGCCAGCAGCCAGACCCTGGGTCAAGGGCGGGCAGATACGCAGTATTTT.

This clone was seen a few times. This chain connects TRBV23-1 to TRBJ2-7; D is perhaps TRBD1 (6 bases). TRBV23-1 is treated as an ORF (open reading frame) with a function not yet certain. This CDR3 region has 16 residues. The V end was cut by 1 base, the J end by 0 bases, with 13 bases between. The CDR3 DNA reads TGCGCCAGCAGTCAATTAGGGGACAAGAGCTCCTACGAGCAGTACTTC. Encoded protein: CASSQLGDKSSYEQYF.

The CDR3 reads CASSSTTGGPYNEQFF. CDR3 DNA sequence: TGCGCCAGCAGCTCGACGACAGGGGGACCCTACAATGAGCAGTTCTTC. This rearrangement joins TRBV5-1 to TRBJ2-1; 9 nucleotides agree with TRBD1. The J segment lost 2 bases and the V segment lost 3 bases, leaving 6 bases of the junction unmatched. This CDR3 comprises 16 residues. Looked up from germline, CDR1 is SGHRS and CDR2 is YFSETQ.

The CDR3 region has the DNA TGTGCCAGCAGTGCCAAGGGAGGCGCAGCCTACAATGAGCAGTTCTTC. Its protein is CASSAKGGAAYNEQFF. The rearrangement links TRBV25-1 to TRBJ2-1, with a weak D call TRBD2 (6 bases). Between the trimmed V and J ends, which lost 4 bases and 2 bases, there was a span of 15 bases. Germline CDR1 MGHDK, CDR2 SYGVNS. The CDR3 covers 16 residues.

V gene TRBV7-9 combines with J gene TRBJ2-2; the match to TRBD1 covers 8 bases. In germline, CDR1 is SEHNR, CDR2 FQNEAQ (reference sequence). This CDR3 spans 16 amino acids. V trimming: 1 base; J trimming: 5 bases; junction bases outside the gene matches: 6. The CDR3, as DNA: TGTGCCAGCAGCTTAGGCCGGACAGGGATTACCGGGGAGCTGTTTTTT. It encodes CASSLGRTGITGELFF.

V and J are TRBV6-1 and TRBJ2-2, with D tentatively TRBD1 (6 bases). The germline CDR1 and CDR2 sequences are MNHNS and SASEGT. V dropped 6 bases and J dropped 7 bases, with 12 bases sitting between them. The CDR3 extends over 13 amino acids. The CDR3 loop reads CASRGGVSGELFF. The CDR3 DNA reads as TGTGCCAGCAGAGGGGGTGTTAGCGGGGAGCTGTTTTTT.

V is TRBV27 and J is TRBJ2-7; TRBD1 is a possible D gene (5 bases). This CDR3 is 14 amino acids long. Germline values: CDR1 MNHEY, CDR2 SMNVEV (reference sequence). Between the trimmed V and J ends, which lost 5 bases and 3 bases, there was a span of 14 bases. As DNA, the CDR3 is TGTGCCAGCAGTCTCAGGGTGGGGCACTACGAGCAGTACTTC. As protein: CASSLRVGHYEQYF.

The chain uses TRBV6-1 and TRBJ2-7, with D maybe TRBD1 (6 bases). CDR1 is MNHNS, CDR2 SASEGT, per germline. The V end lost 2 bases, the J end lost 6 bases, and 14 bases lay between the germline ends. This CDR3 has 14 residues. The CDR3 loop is CASSETQGFGEQYF. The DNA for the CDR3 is TGTGCCAGCAGTGAAACACAGGGCTTTGGCGAGCAGTACTTC.

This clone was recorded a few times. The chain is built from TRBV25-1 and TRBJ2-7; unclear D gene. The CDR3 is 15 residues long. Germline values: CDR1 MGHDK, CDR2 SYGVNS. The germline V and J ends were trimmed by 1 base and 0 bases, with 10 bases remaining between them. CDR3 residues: CASSEFLGTSYEQYF. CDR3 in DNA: TGTGCCAGCAGTGAATTTTTGGGCACCTCCTACGAGCAGTACTTC.

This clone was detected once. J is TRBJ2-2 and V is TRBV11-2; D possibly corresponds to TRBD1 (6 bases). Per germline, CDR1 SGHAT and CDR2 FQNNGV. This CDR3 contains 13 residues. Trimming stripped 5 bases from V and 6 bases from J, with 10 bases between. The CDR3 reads CASSHRVSGELFF. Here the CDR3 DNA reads TGTGCCAGCAGCCACAGGGTTTCCGGGGAGCTGTTTTTT.

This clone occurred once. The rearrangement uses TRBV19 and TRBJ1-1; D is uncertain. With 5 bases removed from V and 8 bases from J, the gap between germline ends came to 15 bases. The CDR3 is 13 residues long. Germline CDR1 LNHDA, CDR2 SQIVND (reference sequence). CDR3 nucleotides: TGTGCCAGTAGTGACGCTCGCCGCAGGGAAGCTTTCTTT. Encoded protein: CASSDARRREAFF. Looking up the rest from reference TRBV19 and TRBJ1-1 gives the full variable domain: DGGITQSPKYLFRKEGQNVTLSCEQNLNHDAMYWYRQDPGQGLRLIYYSQIVNDFQKGDIAEGYSVSREKKESFPLTVTSAQKNPTAFYLCASSDARRREAFFGQGTRLTVV.

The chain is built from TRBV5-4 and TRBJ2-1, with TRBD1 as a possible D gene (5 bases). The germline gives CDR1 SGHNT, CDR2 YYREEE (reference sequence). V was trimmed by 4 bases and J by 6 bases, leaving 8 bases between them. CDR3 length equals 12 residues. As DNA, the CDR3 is TGTGCCAGCAGCCCAGACAGCAATGAGCAGTTCTTC. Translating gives CASSPDSNEQFF.

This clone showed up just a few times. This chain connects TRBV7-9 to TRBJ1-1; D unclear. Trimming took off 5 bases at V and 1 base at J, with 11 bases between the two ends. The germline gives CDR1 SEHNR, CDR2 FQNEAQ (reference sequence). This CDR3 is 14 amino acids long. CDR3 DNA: TGTGCCAGCAGCCCCTCGGGAACGAACACTGAAGCTTTCTTT. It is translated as CASSPSGTNTEAFF.

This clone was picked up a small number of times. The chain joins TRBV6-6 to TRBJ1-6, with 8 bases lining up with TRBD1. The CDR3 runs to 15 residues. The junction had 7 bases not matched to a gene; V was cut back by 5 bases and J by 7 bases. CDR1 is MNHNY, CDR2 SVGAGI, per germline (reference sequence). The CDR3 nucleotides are TGTGCCAGCAGTCTACCAGGGGGCCGGAATTCACCCCTCCACTTT. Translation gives CASSLPGGRNSPLHF.

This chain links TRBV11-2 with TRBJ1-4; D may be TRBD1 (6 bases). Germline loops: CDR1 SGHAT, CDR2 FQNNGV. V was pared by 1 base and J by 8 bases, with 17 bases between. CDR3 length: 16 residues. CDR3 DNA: TGTGCCAGCAGCTTAGGAGGGGGGGCGCGGAGCGAAAAACTGTTTTTT. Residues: CASSLGGGARSEKLFF.

CDR3 protein: CASSQPGGTVSYEQYF. CDR3 coding DNA: TGTGCCAGCAGCCAGCCCGGAGGGACAGTCTCCTACGAGCAGTACTTC. V usage is TRBV14 and J usage is TRBJ2-7, with a possible D match to TRBD1 (7 bases). Trimming cost V 3 bases and J 0 bases, with 15 bases left between them. CDR1 is SGHDN and CDR2 is FVKESK in the germline V gene. This CDR3 region has 16 residues.

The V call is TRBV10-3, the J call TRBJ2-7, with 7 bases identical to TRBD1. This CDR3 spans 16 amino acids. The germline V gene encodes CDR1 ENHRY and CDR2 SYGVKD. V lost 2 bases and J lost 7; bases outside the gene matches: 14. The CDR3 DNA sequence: TGTGCCATCAGTGAGCCCACAAGGGGGCCCCAGAGGGAGCAGTACTTC. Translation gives CAISEPTRGPQREQYF.